This T cell receptor (beta chain) comes out of a study of blood T cell repertoires in COVID-19. In the study's own analysis: Estimation of nucleated cell counts relied on the amplification of reference gene primers. Clones were sequenced by immunoSEQ multiplex PCR, and TCRdb holds only the in-frame ones, with some missing. V and J calls and clone size are those listed in that table; D and trimming were worked out from the DNA. The sample lists approximately 170,000 clones, about 83% occurring once. Trimming took off 3 bases at V and 4 bases at J, with 10 bases between the two ends. The CDR3 totals 14 residues. The germline V gene encodes CDR1 SGHVS and CDR2 FQNEAQ.

The sample was peripheral blood. The chain recombines TRBV7-8 with TRBJ2-1; a weak D match, TRBD2 (5 bases). This sequence originates from a woman of 80 years or more with COVID-19, enrolled during active disease. The CDR3 region has the DNA TGTGCCAGCAGCTTCCGGACGGGATACAATGAGCAGTTCTTC. It translates to CASSFRTGYNEQFF.